This TCR beta chain was recovered during a study of blood T cell repertoires in COVID-19. Study background: Specimens from acute and convalescent COVID-19 originated in the United States, Italy and Spain.

The CDR3 is 15 residues long. V was pared by 5 bases and J by 1 base, with 14 bases between. CDR1 and CDR2 from the germline V gene are MDHEN and SYDVKM. The repertoire was sequenced with immunoSEQ multiplex PCR; TCRdb's copy has only in-frame clones and lacks some. The data show 200,000 to 300,000 clones, 70% to 85% seen once. Material for sequencing was peripheral blood. The receptor was derived from a woman older than 75 with acute or convalescent COVID-19. The chain has TRBV28 and TRBJ1-1; D is possibly TRBD1 (5 bases). The CDR3 DNA reads as TGTGCCAGCAGTCCGAGGACACCGACGAACACTGAAGCTTTCTTT. It yields the protein CASSPRTPTNTEAFF.